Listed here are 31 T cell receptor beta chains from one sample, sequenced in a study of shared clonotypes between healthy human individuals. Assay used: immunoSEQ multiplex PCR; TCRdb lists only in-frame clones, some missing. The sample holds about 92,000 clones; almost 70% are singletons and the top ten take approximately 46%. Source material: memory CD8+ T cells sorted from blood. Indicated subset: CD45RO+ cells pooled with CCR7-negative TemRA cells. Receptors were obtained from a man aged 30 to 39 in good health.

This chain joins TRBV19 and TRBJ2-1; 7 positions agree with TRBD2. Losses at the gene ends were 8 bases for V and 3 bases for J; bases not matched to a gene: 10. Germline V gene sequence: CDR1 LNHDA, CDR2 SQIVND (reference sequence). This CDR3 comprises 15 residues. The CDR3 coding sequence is TGTGCCAGTCGCCCTCCTAGCGGACTCTACAATGAGCAGTTCTTC. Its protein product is CASRPPSGLYNEQFF.

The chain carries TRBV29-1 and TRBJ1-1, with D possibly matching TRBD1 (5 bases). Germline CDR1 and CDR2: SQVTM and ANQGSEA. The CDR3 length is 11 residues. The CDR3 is CSFNKGTEAFF. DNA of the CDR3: TGCAGTTTCAATAAGGGGACTGAAGCTTTCTTT.

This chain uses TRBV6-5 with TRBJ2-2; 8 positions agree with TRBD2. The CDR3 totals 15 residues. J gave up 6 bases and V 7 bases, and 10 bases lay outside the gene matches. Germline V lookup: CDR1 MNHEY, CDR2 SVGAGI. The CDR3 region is CASTHGREVSGELFF. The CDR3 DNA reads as TGTGCCAGCACCCATGGGCGGGAGGTTTCCGGGGAGCTGTTTTTT.

CDR3 bases: TGTGCCAGCAGTGCGACGGACTCCTACGAGCAGTACTTC. Protein product: CASSATDSYEQYF. This chain links TRBV6-1 with TRBJ2-7; D is uncertain. CDR1 and CDR2 (germline): MNHNS, SASEGT. The V and J ends lost 4 bases and 0 bases respectively, with 7 bases between them. The CDR3 covers 13 residues.

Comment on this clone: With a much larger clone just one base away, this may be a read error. Here the CDR3 reads CASSVNTGELFF. Written as DNA, the CDR3 is TGTGCCAGCAGCGTGAACACCGGGGAGCTGTTTTTT. The chain couples TRBV7-9 to TRBJ2-2, with unresolved D. The CDR3 spans 12 residues. CDR1 is SEHNR, CDR2 FQNEAQ, per germline (reference sequence). The V gene lost 5 bases and the J gene lost 1 base, with 2 bases spanning the gap.

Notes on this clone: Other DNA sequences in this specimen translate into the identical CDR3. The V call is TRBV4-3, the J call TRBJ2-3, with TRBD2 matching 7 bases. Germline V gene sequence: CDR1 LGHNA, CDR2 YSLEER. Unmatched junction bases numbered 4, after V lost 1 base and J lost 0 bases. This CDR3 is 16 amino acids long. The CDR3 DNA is TGCGCCAGCAGCCAAGCCCCTAGCGGAAGCACAGATACGCAGTATTTT. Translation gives CASSQAPSGSTDTQYF.

CDR3 loop: CASNLATNTPYNEQFF. The CDR3 coding sequence is TGTGCCAGCAATTTAGCGACCAACACCCCCTACAATGAGCAGTTCTTC. The chain combines TRBV13 with TRBJ2-1; possible D gene TRBD2, 5 bases. The germline V gene encodes CDR1 PRHDT and CDR2 FYEKMQ (reference sequence). The CDR3 has 16 residues. The V gene lost 7 bases and the J gene lost 2 bases, with 18 bases spanning the gap.

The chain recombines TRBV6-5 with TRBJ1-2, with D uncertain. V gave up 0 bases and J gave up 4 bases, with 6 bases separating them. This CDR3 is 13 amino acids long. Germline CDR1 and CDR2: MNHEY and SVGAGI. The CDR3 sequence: CASSYSSSYGYTF. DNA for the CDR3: TGTGCCAGCAGTTACTCGAGCAGCTATGGCTACACCTTC.

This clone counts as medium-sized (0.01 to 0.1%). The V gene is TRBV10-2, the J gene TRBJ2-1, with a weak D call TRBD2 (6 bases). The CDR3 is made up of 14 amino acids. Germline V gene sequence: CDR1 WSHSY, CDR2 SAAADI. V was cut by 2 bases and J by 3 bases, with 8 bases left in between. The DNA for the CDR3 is TGCGCCAGCAGTGAGCGGGAGATCTACAATGAGCAGTTCTTC. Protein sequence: CASSEREIYNEQFF.

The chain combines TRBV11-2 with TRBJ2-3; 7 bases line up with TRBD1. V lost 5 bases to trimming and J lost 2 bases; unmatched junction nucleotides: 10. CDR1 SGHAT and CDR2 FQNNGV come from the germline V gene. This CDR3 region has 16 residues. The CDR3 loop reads CASSIWTGSTTDTQYF. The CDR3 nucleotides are TGTGCCAGCAGCATCTGGACAGGAAGCACCACAGATACGCAGTATTTT.

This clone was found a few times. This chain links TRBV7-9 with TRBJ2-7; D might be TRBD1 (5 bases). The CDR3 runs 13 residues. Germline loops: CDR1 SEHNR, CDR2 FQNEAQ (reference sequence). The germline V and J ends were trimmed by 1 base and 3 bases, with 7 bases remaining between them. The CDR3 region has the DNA TGTGCCAGCAGCTTAGAGGACAACTACGAGCAGTACTTC. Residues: CASSLEDNYEQYF.

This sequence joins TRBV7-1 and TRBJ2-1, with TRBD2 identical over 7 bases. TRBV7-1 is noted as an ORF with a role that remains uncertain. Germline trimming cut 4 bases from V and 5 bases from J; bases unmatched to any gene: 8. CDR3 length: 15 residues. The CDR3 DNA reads TGTGCCAGCAGCTTATACTTAGCGGGTAACAATGAGCAGTTCTTC. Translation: CASSLYLAGNNEQFF.

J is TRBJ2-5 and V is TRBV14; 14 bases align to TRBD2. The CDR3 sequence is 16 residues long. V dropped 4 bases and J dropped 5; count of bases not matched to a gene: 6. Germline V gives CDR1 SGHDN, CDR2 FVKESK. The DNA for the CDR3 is TGTGCCAGCAGCCGGGGACTAGCGGGAGAGGGGGAGACCCAGTACTTC. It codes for CASSRGLAGEGETQYF.

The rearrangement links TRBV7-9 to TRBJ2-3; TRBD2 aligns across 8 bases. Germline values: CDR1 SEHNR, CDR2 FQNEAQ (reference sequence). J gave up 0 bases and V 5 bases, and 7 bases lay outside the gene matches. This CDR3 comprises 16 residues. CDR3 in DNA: TGTGCCAGCAGCCACGTGACTAGCGCTAGCACAGATACGCAGTATTTT. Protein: CASSHVTSASTDTQYF.

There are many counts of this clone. CDR3 bases: TGTGCCAGCACCTTTGGCGGGAGGGACTACAATGAGCAGTTCTTC. It yields the protein CASTFGGRDYNEQFF. This sequence joins TRBV28 and TRBJ2-1, with TRBD2 identical over 9 bases. Germline CDR1 and CDR2: MDHEN and SYDVKM. After removal of 7 bases from V and 3 bases from J, the junction contained 7 bases not matched to a gene. The CDR3 consists of 15 residues. Using reference TRBV28 and TRBJ2-1 for the parts outside the CDR3, the full variable domain is DVKVTQSSRYLVKRTGEKVFLECVQDMDHENMFWYRQDPGLGLRLIYFSYDVKMKEKGDIPEGYSVSREKKERFSLILESASTNQTSMYLCASTFGGRDYNEQFFGPGTRLTVL.

Here the CDR3 DNA reads TGTGCCAGCAGCGACCCCAGCGGGACCACAGATACGCAGTATTTT. Its translation is CASSDPSGTTDTQYF. This chain joins TRBV9 and TRBJ2-3; 7 bases map to TRBD2. This CDR3 is built from 15 residues. Germline CDR1 SGDLS, CDR2 YYNGEE. The V gene end was trimmed by 3 bases and the J gene end by 2 bases; junction bases not matched to a gene: 6.

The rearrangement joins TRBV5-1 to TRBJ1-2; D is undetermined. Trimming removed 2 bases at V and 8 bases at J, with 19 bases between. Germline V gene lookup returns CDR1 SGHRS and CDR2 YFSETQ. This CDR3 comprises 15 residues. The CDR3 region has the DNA TGCGCCAGCAGCTTCTTTGGATCCTCTATCTCCGGCTACACCTTC. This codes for CASSFFGSSISGYTF.

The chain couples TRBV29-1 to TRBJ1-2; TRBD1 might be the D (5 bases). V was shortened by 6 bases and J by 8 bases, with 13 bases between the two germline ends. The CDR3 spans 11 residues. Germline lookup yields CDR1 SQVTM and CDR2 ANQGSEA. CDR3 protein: CSVIRGGGYTF. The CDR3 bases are TGCAGCGTAATAAGGGGAGGCGGCTACACCTTC. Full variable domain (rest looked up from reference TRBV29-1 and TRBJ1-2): SAVISQKPSRDICQRGTSLTIQCQVDSQVTMMFWYRQQPGQSLTLIATANQGSEATYESGFVIDKFPISRPNLTFSTLTVSNMSPEDSSIYLCSVIRGGGYTFGSGTRLTVV.

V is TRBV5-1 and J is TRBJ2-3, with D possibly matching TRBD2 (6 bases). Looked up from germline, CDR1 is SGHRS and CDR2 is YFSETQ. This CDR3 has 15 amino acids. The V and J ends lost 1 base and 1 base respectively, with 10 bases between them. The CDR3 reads CASSLRGLGTDTQYF. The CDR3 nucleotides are TGCGCCAGCAGCTTGAGGGGACTGGGCACAGATACGCAGTATTTT. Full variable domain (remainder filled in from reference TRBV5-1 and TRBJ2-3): KAGVTQTPRYLIKTRGQQVTLSCSPISGHRSVSWYQQTPGQGLQFLFEYFSETQRNKGNFPGRFSGRQFSNSRSEMNVSTLELGDSALYLCASSLRGLGTDTQYFGPGTRLTVL.

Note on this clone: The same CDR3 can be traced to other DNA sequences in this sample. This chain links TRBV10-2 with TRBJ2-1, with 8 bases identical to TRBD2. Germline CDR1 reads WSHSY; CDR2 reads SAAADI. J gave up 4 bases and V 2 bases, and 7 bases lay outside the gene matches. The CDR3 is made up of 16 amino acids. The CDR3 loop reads CASSELTSGLYNEQFF. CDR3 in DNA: TGCGCCAGCAGTGAGCTAACTAGCGGATTATACAATGAGCAGTTCTTC.

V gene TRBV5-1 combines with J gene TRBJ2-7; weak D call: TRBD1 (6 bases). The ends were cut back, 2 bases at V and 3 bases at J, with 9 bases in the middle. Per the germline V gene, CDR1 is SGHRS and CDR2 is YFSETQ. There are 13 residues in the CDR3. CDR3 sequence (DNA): TGCGCCAGCAGCTTACAGGGTAACTACGAGCAGTACTTC. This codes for CASSLQGNYEQYF.

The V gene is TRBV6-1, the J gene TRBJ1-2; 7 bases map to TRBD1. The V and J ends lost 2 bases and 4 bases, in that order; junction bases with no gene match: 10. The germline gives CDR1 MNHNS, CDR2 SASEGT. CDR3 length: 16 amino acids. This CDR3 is CASSEILGDSSYGYTF. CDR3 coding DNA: TGTGCCAGCAGTGAAATACTAGGGGACAGCTCCTATGGCTACACCTTC.

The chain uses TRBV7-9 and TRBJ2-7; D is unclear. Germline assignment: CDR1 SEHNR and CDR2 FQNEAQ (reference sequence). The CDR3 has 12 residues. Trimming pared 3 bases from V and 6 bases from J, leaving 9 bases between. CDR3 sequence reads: CASSFPMGEQYF. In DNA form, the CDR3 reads TGTGCCAGCAGCTTTCCCATGGGCGAGCAGTACTTC.

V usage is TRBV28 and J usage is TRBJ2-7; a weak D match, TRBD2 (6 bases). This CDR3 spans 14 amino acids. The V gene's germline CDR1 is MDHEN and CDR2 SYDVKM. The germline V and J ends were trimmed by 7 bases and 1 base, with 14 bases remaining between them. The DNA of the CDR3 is TGTGCCAGCACGAGGGCGGGACCATCCTACGAGCAGTACTTC. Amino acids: CASTRAGPSYEQYF.

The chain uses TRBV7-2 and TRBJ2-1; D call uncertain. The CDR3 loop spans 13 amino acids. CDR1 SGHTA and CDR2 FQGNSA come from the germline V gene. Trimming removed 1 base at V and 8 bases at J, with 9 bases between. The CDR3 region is CASSLVPPHEQFF. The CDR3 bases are TGTGCCAGCAGCTTAGTACCCCCCCATGAGCAGTTCTTC.

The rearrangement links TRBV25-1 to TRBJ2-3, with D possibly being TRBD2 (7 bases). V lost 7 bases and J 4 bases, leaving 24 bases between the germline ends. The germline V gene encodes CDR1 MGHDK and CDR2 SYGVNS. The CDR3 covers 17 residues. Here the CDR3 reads CASTRTGGEANADTQYF. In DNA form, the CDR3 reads TGTGCCAGCACTCGAACGGGGGGCGAGGCGAACGCAGATACGCAGTATTTT. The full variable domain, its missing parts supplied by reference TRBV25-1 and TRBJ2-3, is EADIYQTPRYLVIGTGKKITLECSQTMGHDKMYWYQQDPGMELHLIHYSYGVNSTEKGDLSSESTVSRIRTEHFPLTLESARPSHTSQYLCASTRTGGEANADTQYFGPGTRLTVL.

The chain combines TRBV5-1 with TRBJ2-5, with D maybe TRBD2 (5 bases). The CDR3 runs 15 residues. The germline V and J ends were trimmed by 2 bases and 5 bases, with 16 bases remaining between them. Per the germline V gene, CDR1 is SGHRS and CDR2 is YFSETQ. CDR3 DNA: TGCGCCAGCAGCTTCGAGTCACCCCGGAGGGAGACCCAGTACTTC. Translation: CASSFESPRRETQYF.

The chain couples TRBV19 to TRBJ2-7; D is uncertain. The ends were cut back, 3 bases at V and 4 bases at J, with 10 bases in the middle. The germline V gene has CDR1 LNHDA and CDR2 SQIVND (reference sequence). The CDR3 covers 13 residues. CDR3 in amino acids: CASSIRHPYEQYF. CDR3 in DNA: TGTGCCAGTAGTATCCGACACCCATACGAGCAGTACTTC.

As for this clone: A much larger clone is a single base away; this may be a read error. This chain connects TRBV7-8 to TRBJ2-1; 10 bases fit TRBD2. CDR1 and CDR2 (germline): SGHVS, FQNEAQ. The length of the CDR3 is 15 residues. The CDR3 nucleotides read TGTGCCAGCAACTTAATAGCGGGAGGTCGGGATGAGCAGTTCTTC. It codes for CASNLIAGGRDEQFF.

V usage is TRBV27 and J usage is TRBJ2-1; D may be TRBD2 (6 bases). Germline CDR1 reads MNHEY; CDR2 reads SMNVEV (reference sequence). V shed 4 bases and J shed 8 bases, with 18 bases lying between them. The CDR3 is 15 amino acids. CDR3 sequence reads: CASSWRGGDGDEQFF. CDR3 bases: TGTGCCAGCAGTTGGAGGGGCGGAGACGGCGATGAGCAGTTCTTC.

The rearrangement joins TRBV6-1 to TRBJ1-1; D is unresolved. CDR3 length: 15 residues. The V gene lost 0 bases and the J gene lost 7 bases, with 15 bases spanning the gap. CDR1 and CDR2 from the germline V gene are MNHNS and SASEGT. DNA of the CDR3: TGTGCCAGCAGTGAAGCGTGGAGTCACTCGGGTGAAGCTTTCTTT. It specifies CASSEAWSHSGEAFF.